The following is a T cell receptor beta chain sequence with its context. No antigen is known for it. Amplified material comprised TCR beta CDR3 regions derived from RNA transcripts. HTBI primers were employed in first-round RT-PCR, then a second-round multiplex PCR followed. TCRdb analysed the multiplex PCR reads with MiXCR anew, one entry per CDR3 protein. The top ten clones hold 7.1% of a sample with about 620,000 distinct CDR3 sequences, about a fifth of them seen once. No progression to ophthalmopathy over 18 months defined stable hyperthyroidism. Fresh peripheral blood (more than 9.5 ml) yielded the PBMCs. Trimming shortened V by 5 bases and J by 7 bases, and 18 bases separated the two germline ends. The V gene's germline CDR1 is MDHEN and CDR2 SYDVKM. The CDR3 runs to 14 residues. This record comes from a study of Graves' ophthalmopathy and Graves' hyperthyroidism. The wider study: The blood sample was drawn at first diagnosis and before any treatment. Whole-study findings and limits: Progression of ophthalmopathy was predicted by the model with about 67% sensitivity and approximately 72% specificity.

The clonotype was recovered from a woman aged 18-30 years with stable Graves' hyperthyroidism. Some clones in this sample may be carry-over from other donors' samples. Material for sequencing was peripheral blood. This chain connects TRBV28 to TRBJ2-7; unclear D gene. CDR3 protein: CASSPLGYGGEQYF. The CDR3 DNA follows: TGTGCCAGCAGTCCCCTGGGTTACGGCGGAGAGCAGTACTTC.